The 17 T cell receptor beta chains below come from one sample, sequenced in a study of molecular identifiers for immune sequencing clone quantification. TCRdb reprocessed the PCR reads via MiXCR and lists one record per CDR3 protein. Of approximately 35,000 distinct CDR3 sequences in the sample, under 20% were seen once. Sequencing used naive CD8+ T cells from blood, with Jurkat cell RNA spiked in. Subset specified: FACS-sorted CD8+CD4-CCR7+CD45RA+ naive T cells. These receptors came from a human donor in good health. Some libraries in this study had Jurkat cell RNA spiked in.

In its sample, this clonotype was seen many times. V gene TRBV30 combines with J gene TRBJ1-1; the match to TRBD1 covers 8 bases. The CDR3 length is 13 residues. V lost 3 bases to trimming and J lost 6 bases; unmatched junction nucleotides: 6. Germline assignment: CDR1 GTSNPN and CDR2 SVGIG (reference sequence). The CDR3 region has the DNA TGTGCCTGGAGCATCGGACAGGGCGCTGAAGCTTTCTTT. Its translation is CAWSIGQGAEAFF.

This clonotype has a count of ten or more. The chain has TRBV6-5 and TRBJ1-1; 7 bases map to TRBD1. The CDR3 sequence is 15 residues long. V lost 5 bases to trimming and J lost 5 bases; unmatched junction nucleotides: 11. Germline V gene lookup returns CDR1 MNHEY and CDR2 SVGAGI. The CDR3 DNA reads TGTGCCAGCAGTCCCGGGGCACAGGGGAGGACTGAAGCTTTCTTT. This translates into CASSPGAQGRTEAFF.

The chain carries TRBV5-6 and TRBJ2-7, with D hard to call. The V and J ends lost 3 bases and 5 bases respectively, with 6 bases between them. The CDR3 consists of 11 residues. Germline V gene sequence: CDR1 SGHDT, CDR2 YYEEEE. CDR3 loop: CASSSLNEQYF. The DNA for the CDR3 is TGTGCCAGCAGCTCCCTCAACGAGCAGTACTTC.

This clonotype was recorded at least ten times. The chain employs TRBV18 and TRBJ1-4; no clear D gene. This CDR3 is built from 16 residues. V lost 2 bases and J 5 bases, leaving 15 bases between the germline ends. Looked up from germline, CDR1 is KGHSH and CDR2 is LQKENI. The CDR3: CASSPSLLEANEKLFF. CDR3 in DNA: TGTGCCAGCTCACCAAGTCTCTTGGAGGCGAATGAAAAACTGTTTTTT.

This clonotype was observed a handful of times. The V call is TRBV5-4, the J call TRBJ2-7, with D maybe TRBD1 (6 bases). Trimming pared 4 bases from V and 9 bases from J, leaving 11 bases between. Looked up from germline, CDR1 is SGHNT and CDR2 is YYREEE (reference sequence). CDR3 length equals 11 residues. In DNA form, the CDR3 reads TGTGCCAGCAGCGTTGCAGGGGTGCAGTACTTC. Its protein is CASSVAGVQYF.

Concerning this clonotype itself: The germline gene is not matched at one end of the junction; a read error may be the cause. This sequence joins TRBV27 and TRBJ1-5, with 9 bases that match TRBD1. This CDR3 is 20 amino acids long. Germline assignment: CDR1 MNHEY and CDR2 SMNVEV (reference sequence). CDR3 nucleotides: TGTGCCAGCAGTTTCCCCTACTTTACCGGGACAGGGTTTAGCAATCGGCCCCAGCATTTT. Encoded protein: CASSFPYFTGTGFSNRPQHF.

This clonotype was counted many times. The J gene is TRBJ2-7, the V gene TRBV4-3; TRBD1 matches at 8 bases. The CDR3 contains 15 residues. The V gene's germline CDR1 is LGHNA and CDR2 YSLEER. The ends lost 0 bases at V and 6 bases at J; junction bases unmatched: 7. CDR3: CASSQDGQGWGEQYF. DNA for the CDR3: TGCGCCAGCAGCCAAGATGGACAGGGATGGGGCGAGCAGTACTTC.

Concerning this clonotype: With a much larger clone just one base away, this may be a read error. J is TRBJ2-1 and V is TRBV6-1; D gene unclear. Germline V gene data show CDR1 as MNHNS and CDR2 as SASEGT. The CDR3 loop spans 10 amino acids. V lost 6 bases and J lost 8, with 5 bases in between. For the CDR3, the DNA is TGTGCCAGCAGCAGTGATGAGCAGTTCTTC. Protein sequence: CASSSDEQFF.

This clonotype has at least ten counts. The chain uses TRBV20-1 and TRBJ2-1, with TRBD1 matching over 8 bases. Germline V gene lookup returns CDR1 DFQATT and CDR2 SNEGSKA (reference sequence). The CDR3 spans 12 residues. V trimming: 0 bases; J trimming: 15 bases; junction bases outside the gene matches: 7. CDR3 nucleotides: TGCAGTGCTAGAGATTCAGGGGGCCCTCTGTTCTTC. As protein: CSARDSGGPLFF.

This clonotype was counted between two and nine times. The rearrangement joins TRBV13 to TRBJ2-7; 9 nucleotides agree with TRBD1. From germline, CDR1 is PRHDT and CDR2 FYEKMQ (reference sequence). The trim removed 5 bases at V and 4 bases at J, leaving 3 bases unmatched. This CDR3 spans 13 amino acids. CDR3 coding DNA: TGTGCCAGCAGCGCGACAGGGGGGTACGAGCAGTACTTC. Residues: CASSATGGYEQYF.

This clonotype was counted ten times or more. This rearrangement joins TRBV6-2 or TRBV6-3 to TRBJ1-5; D not resolved. The V and J ends lost 5 bases and 4 bases respectively, with 9 bases between them. CDR1 and CDR2 from the germline V gene are MNHEY and SVGEGT. The CDR3 covers 13 residues. The CDR3 sequence: CASSLRGNQPQHF. The CDR3 bases are TGTGCCAGCAGTCTACGGGGAAATCAGCCCCAGCATTTT.

Ten or more counts support this clonotype. This chain links TRBV19 with TRBJ2-1; TRBD2 aligns across 9 bases. V gave up 5 bases and J gave up 6 bases; unmatched junction bases: 2. This CDR3 contains 13 residues. Germline V gives CDR1 LNHDA, CDR2 SQIVND (reference sequence). In nucleotides, the CDR3 is TGTGCCAGTAGTCCGGGACTAGCCAATGAGCAGTTCTTC. It yields the protein CASSPGLANEQFF.

The J gene is TRBJ2-7, the V gene TRBV20-1; D may be TRBD1 or TRBD2 (5 bases each). This CDR3 spans 15 amino acids. Trimming shortened V by 0 bases and J by 0 bases, and 12 bases separated the two germline ends. Germline CDR1 DFQATT, CDR2 SNEGSKA (reference sequence). In DNA, the CDR3 is TGCAGTGCTAGAGATAGCGAGGGGACCTCCTACGAGCAGTACTTC. It codes for CSARDSEGTSYEQYF.

The chain has TRBV11-1 and TRBJ2-2; 8 positions match TRBD2. This CDR3 is built from 15 residues. CDR1 and CDR2 (germline): SGHAT, FQDESV (reference sequence). The V gene end was trimmed by 4 bases and the J gene end by 6 bases; junction bases not matched to a gene: 7. The CDR3 spells CASSSRTSLAGELFF. As DNA, the CDR3 is TGTGCCAGCAGCTCCCGGACTAGCCTTGCCGGGGAGCTGTTTTTT.

Worth noting for this clonotype: A much larger clone differs from this one at a single base, so this may be a read error. This chain uses TRBV28 with TRBJ2-7, with D perhaps assigned TRBD1 or TRBD2 (5 bases each). CDR3 length equals 13 residues. Trimming pared 5 bases from V and 6 bases from J, leaving 14 bases between. Germline V gene sequence: CDR1 MDHEN, CDR2 SYDVKM. The CDR3 DNA reads as TGTGCCAGCAGTCCTACTCCAGGGAGCGAGCAGTACTTC. Its protein is CASSPTPGSEQYF.

In the case of this clonotype: A much larger clonotype is one base distant, so this may be a read error. This sequence joins TRBV12-3 or TRBV12-4 and TRBJ2-1, with 7 nucleotides matching TRBD2. V gave up 8 bases and J gave up 6 bases; unmatched junction bases: 1. This CDR3 is 11 amino acids long. The CDR3 loop reads CASSGGNEQFF. The CDR3 coding sequence is TGTGCCAGCTCGGGGGGCAATGAGCAGTTCTTC.

This clonotype came up many times. The V gene is TRBV30, the J gene TRBJ2-1, with D perhaps matching TRBD1 (5 bases). Germline assignment: CDR1 GTSNPN and CDR2 SVGIG (reference sequence). V was clipped by 0 bases and J by 8 bases, with 11 bases between them. The CDR3 has 13 residues. CDR3: CAWSVFSRDEQFF. CDR3 bases: TGTGCCTGGAGTGTATTTAGCAGGGATGAGCAGTTCTTC. Based on the CDR3 plus reference TRBV30 and TRBJ2-1, the full variable domain is SQTIHQWPATLVQPVGSPLSLECTVEGTSNPNLYWYRQAAGRGLQLLFYSVGIGQISSEVPQNLSASRPQDRQFILSSKKLLLSDSGFYLCAWSVFSRDEQFFGPGTRLTVL.